A selection of T cell receptor beta chains follows, all from one sample in a study of blood T cells in healthy people across ages. One entry per CDR3 protein results from TCRdb running MiXCR on the 5' RACE reads. The sample has hundreds of thousands of distinct CDR3 sequences, roughly three fifths seen once. The sequenced sample consisted of blood. Source of these receptors: a man aged 35-49 years in good health. The CDR3 runs from the conserved cysteine through the conserved F or W. D genes are given only for firm matches.

J gene: TRBJ1-1
D gene: -
V gene: TRBV27
CDR3 protein: CASSLGGRREAFF

J gene: TRBJ1-2
D gene: TRBD1
V gene: TRBV20-1
CDR3 protein: CSAPKGQGSYGYTF

J gene: TRBJ2-4
D gene: -
V gene: TRBV7-2
CDR3 protein: CALGDSNLAKNIQYF

J gene: TRBJ2-5
D gene: -
V gene: TRBV5-1
CDR3 protein: CASSFRPVEEQYF

J gene: TRBJ2-1
D gene: -
V gene: TRBV6-2/TRBV6-3
CDR3 protein: CASSPSYNEQFF

J gene: TRBJ1-2
D gene: -
V gene: TRBV7-3
CDR3 protein: CASSRDSMDHYGYTF

J gene: TRBJ1-6
D gene: -
V gene: TRBV9
CDR3 protein: CASSVSQDSPLHF

J gene: TRBJ2-5
D gene: TRBD1
V gene: TRBV24-1
CDR3 protein: CATSDLPGQGPLEQYF

J gene: TRBJ1-2
D gene: -
V gene: TRBV28
CDR3 protein: CASSLPLYGYTF

J gene: TRBJ2-5
D gene: -
V gene: TRBV7-2
CDR3 protein: CASSLGAAEETQYF

J gene: TRBJ2-1
D gene: -
V gene: TRBV3-1
CDR3 protein: CASSQRGGAYYNEQFF

J gene: TRBJ2-2
D gene: -
V gene: TRBV7-9
CDR3 protein: CASSLLGNTGELFF

J gene: TRBJ1-2
D gene: TRBD1
V gene: TRBV4-3
CDR3 protein: CASSQDRTGLANYGYTF

J gene: TRBJ2-7
D gene: TRBD1
V gene: TRBV28
CDR3 protein: CASSFWTGPYEQYF

J gene: TRBJ2-3
D gene: -
V gene: TRBV7-2
CDR3 protein: CASSLVGSDTDTQYF

J gene: TRBJ1-1
D gene: -
V gene: TRBV20-1
CDR3 protein: CSANRAMNTEAFF

J gene: TRBJ2-7
D gene: TRBD1
V gene: TRBV28
CDR3 protein: CASGGITGASSYEQYF

J gene: TRBJ2-1
D gene: TRBD1
V gene: TRBV9
CDR3 protein: CASSVGDRENEQFF